Described below is a single TCR beta chain sequence and its context. Its target is unknown. This specimen comes from a study of CD8 T cells in ankylosing spondylitis. Study-wide points: Seemingly characteristic of ankylosing spondylitis blood was a TCR beta motif consisting of several highly homologous variants.

The length of the CDR3 is 11 residues. Germline CDR1 is GTSNPN and CDR2 is SVGIG (reference sequence). V gave up 2 bases and J gave up 4 bases, with 5 bases separating them. MiXCR, run by TCRdb on the 5' RACE reads, gives a single entry per CDR3 protein. The sample comprises under 550,000 distinct CDR3 sequences, about 25% of which are singletons, and under 0.9% rests with the top ten. The chain has TRBV30 and TRBJ2-5, with unresolved D. This receptor was obtained from a male donor with ankylosing spondylitis. Sequenced material: blood, either unsorted or a sorted T cell fraction (not recorded which). In DNA, the CDR3 is TGTGCCTGGAGTTTTCGAGAGACCCAGTACTTC. This codes for CAWSFRETQYF.